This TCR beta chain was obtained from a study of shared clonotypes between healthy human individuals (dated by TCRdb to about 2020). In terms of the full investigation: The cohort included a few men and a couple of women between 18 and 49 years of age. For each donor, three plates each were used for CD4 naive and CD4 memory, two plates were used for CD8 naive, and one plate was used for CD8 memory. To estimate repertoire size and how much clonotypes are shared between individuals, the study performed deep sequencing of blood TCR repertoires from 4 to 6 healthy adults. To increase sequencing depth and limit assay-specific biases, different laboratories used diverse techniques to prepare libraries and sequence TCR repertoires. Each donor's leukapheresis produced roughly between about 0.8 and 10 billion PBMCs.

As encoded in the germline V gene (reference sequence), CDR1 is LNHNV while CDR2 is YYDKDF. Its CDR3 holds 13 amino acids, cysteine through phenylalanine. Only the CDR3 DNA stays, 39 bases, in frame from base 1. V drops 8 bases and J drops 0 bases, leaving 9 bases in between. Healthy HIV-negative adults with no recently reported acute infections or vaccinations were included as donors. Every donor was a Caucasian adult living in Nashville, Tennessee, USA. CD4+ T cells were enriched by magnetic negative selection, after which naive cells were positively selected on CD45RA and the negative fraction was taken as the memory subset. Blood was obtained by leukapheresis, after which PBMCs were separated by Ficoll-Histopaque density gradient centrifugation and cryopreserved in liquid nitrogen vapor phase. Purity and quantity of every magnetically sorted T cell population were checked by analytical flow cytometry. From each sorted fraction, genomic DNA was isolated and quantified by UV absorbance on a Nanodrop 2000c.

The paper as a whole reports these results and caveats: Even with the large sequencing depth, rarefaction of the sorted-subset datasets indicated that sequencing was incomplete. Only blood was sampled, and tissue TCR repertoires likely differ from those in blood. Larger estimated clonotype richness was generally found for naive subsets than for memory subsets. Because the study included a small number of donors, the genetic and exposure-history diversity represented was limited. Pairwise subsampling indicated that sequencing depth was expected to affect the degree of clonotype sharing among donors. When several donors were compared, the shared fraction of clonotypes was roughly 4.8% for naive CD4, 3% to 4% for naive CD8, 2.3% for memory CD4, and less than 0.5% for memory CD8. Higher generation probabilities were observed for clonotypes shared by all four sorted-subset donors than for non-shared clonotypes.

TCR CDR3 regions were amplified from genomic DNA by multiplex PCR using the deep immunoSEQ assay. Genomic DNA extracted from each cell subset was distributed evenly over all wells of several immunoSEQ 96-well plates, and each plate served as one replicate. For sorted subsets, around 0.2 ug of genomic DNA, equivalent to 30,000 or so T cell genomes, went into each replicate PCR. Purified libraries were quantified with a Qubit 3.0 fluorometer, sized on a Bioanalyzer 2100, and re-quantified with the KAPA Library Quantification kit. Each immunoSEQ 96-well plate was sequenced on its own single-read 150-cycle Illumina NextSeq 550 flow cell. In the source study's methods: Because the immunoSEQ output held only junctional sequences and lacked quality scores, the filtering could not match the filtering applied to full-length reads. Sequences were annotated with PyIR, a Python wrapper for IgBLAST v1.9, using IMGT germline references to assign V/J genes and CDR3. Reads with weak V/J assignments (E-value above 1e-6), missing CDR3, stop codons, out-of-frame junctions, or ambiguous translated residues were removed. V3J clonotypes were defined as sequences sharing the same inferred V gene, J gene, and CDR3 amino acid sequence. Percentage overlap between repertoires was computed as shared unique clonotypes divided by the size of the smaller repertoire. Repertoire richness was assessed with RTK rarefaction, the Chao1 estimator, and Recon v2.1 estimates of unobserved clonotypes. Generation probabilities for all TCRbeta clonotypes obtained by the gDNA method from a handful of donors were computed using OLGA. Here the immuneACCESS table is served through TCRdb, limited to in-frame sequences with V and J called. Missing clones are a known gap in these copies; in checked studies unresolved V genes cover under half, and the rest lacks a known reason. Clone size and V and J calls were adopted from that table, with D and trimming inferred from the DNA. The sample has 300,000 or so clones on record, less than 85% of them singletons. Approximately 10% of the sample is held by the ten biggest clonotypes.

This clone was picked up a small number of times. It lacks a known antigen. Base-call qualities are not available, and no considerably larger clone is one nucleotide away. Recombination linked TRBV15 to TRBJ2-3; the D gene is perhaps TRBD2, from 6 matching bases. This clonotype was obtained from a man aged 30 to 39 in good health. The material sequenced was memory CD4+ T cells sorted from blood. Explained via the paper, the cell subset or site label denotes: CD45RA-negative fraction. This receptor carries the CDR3 CATDGGSTDTQYF. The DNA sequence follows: TGTGCCACCGATGGGGGGAGCACAGATACGCAGTATTTT.